This TCR beta chain appears in the sequencing data of a study of T cell repertoires in cytomegalovirus infection. Study observations and caveats: Pooled public TCR beta family frequency picked out CMV carriers with the relevant HLA. HLA-C-restricted, CMV-specific TCR beta clonotypes were dominant ex vivo.

Concerning this clonotype: Its antigen is unidentified.

TCRdb processed the reads anew with MiXCR; each CDR3 protein has one entry. The profile covers 200,000 to 250,000 distinct CDR3 sequences, with 35% to 40% appearing a single time and approximately 59% taken by the ten largest. The CDR3 is 14 amino acids. CDR1 is MGHDK and CDR2 is SYGVNS in the germline V gene. Deletions cut 6 bases from V and 3 bases from J, with 12 bases between. The chain has TRBV25-1 and TRBJ1-5, with D possibly TRBD1 on 6 matching bases. This TCR was recovered from a human donor in good health (CMV status not recorded). Some clones in this sample may be carry-over from other donors' samples. The sequences come from CD8+ T cells from cultured PBMCs, collected from culture after CMV antigen stimulation. The CDR3 bases are TGTGCCAGCAGCCAAACAGGGTACAATCAGCCCCAGCATTTT. Translation gives CASSQTGYNQPQHF.